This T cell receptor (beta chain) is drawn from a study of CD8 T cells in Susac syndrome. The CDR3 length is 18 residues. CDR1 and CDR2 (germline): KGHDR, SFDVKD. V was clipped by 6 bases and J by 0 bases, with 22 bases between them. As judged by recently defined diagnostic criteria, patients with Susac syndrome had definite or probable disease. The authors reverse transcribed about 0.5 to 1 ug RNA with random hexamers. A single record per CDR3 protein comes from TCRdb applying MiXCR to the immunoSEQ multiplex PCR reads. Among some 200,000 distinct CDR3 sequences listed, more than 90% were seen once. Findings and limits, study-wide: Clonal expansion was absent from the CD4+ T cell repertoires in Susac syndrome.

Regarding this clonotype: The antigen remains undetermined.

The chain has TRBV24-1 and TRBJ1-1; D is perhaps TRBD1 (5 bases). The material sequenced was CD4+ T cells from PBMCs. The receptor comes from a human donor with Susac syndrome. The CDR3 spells CATSPSRDVGPMNTEAFF. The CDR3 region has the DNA TGTGCCACCAGTCCGTCCCGGGACGTCGGGCCGATGAACACTGAAGCTTTCTTT.